The sequence of this T cell receptor (beta chain) was determined in a study of response to subunit inactivated influenza vaccine. Trimming cost V 0 bases and J 1 base, with 12 bases left between them. This CDR3 contains 16 residues. Per germline, CDR1 SGHRS and CDR2 YFSETQ. This clonotype has only a few counts. Its target is not known. TCRdb re-called the RT-PCR reads with MiXCR, one entry per CDR3 protein. This sample yields 530,000 or so distinct CDR3 sequences, of which 14% are seen a single time; 11% belongs to the top ten. Study outcomes and limitations: Each seasonal influenza vaccination recruits few new T cells, the authors suggested.

Sequences were derived from PBMCs from blood, sampled 11 to 12 days after vaccination. This TCR derives from a man between 45 and 60 years old who received an inactivated influenza vaccine. The chain carries TRBV5-1 and TRBJ2-3; tentatively, D is TRBD1 (6 bases). CDR3 in amino acids: CASSLGQGPRTDTQYF. The CDR3 DNA follows: TGCGCCAGCAGCTTGGGTCAGGGGCCCCGCACAGATACGCAGTATTTT. Drawing the rest from reference TRBV5-1 and TRBJ2-3, the complete variable domain is KAGVTQTPRYLIKTRGQQVTLSCSPISGHRSVSWYQQTPGQGLQFLFEYFSETQRNKGNFPGRFSGRQFSNSRSEMNVSTLELGDSALYLCASSLGQGPRTDTQYFGPGTRLTVL.